Described below is a single T cell receptor beta chain sequence and its context. The data originate from a study of control samples from healthy donors and cancer patients. Method: immunoSEQ multiplex PCR; TCRdb's copy keeps in-frame clones and lacks some. The table lists about 110,000 clones, about nine tenths of them singletons. Sequencing was performed on blood. The sequence was collected from a human donor in good health. The donor label of this sample is uncertain.

The CDR3 bases are TGTGCCTGGAGCCGAGTCGGTGGCACTGAAGCTTTCTTT. This translates into CAWSRVGGTEAFF. This chain connects TRBV30 to TRBJ1-1; D gene ambiguous. The V gene's germline CDR1 is GTSNPN and CDR2 SVGIG (reference sequence). The length of the CDR3 is 13 residues. Trimming pared 3 bases from V and 4 bases from J, leaving 12 bases between.